A selection of T cell receptor beta chains follows, all from one sample in a study of human T cells and chemical hapten exposure. A single record per CDR3 protein comes from TCRdb applying MiXCR to the RACE reads. The repertoire includes about 120,000 distinct CDR3 sequences, 10% to 12% of them detected once, and over 2% sits in the top ten. Sequencing used whole blood, obtained in connection with sensitization to the hapten diphenylcyclopropenone (DPC). Receptors were obtained from a woman aged 50 to 65 with alopecia areata. Some clones in this sample may be carry-over from other donors' samples. The CDR3 runs from the conserved cysteine through the conserved F or W. Fields, in order: CDR3 length, D gene, V gene, clone size, J gene, CDR3 protein, CDR3 DNA. A D gene is named only where the DNA matches it firmly. Not every row has a clone size; where given, it reads once, few, many or a size class.

16	TRBD1	TRBV20-1	.	TRBJ2-1	CSAGPRDRRSLNEQFF	TGCAGTGCGGGACCCAGGGACAGAAGGTCCCTCAATGAGCAGTTCTTC
12	.	TRBV7-2	.	TRBJ2-7	CASSSAGYEQYF	TGTGCCAGCAGCTCAGCCGGCTACGAGCAGTACTTC
14	.	TRBV6-5	few	TRBJ1-3	CASRDSLSGNTIYF	TGTGCCAGCAGAGACAGTCTATCTGGAAACACCATATATTTT
13	.	TRBV3-1	many	TRBJ2-7	CASSPQGWDEQYF	TGTGCCAGCAGCCCACAGGGTTGGGACGAGCAGTACTTC
12	TRBD1	TRBV27	.	TRBJ2-7	CASGTGFHEQYF	TGTGCCAGCGGGACAGGGTTTCACGAGCAGTACTTC
15	TRBD2	TRBV7-9	few	TRBJ2-1	CASSPLRGTSDEQFF	TGTGCCAGCAGCCCGCTTAGGGGGACTAGCGATGAGCAGTTCTTC
17	TRBD2	TRBV10-3	many	TRBJ2-7	CAISELPSGWKPYEQYF	TGTGCCATCAGTGAGTTGCCTAGCGGGTGGAAGCCCTACGAGCAGTACTTC
13	TRBD2	TRBV20-1	.	TRBJ2-7	CSAIGGGAYEQYF	TGCAGTGCCATAGGCGGGGGGGCCTACGAGCAGTACTTC
14	.	TRBV11-2	.	TRBJ1-2	CASSLGGARDGYTF	TGTGCCAGCAGCTTAGGGGGGGCAAGGGATGGCTACACCTTC
13	.	TRBV7-2	few	TRBJ1-1	CASSSTGHTEAFF	TGTGCCAGCAGCTCAACAGGGCACACTGAAGCTTTCTTT
15	.	TRBV3-1	few	TRBJ2-3	CASSQQGGRANTQYF	TGTGCCAGCAGCCAACAAGGGGGTCGAGCAAATACGCAGTATTTT
16	.	TRBV2	.	TRBJ2-6	CASRRGLSSGANVLTF	TGTGCCAGCAGGAGGGGCCTTAGCTCTGGGGCCAACGTCCTGACTTTC
15	.	TRBV15	.	TRBJ1-1	CATSRAGRMNTEAFF	TGTGCCACCAGCAGAGCGGGGAGGATGAACACTGAAGCTTTCTTT
18	.	TRBV7-9	once	TRBJ1-3	CASSSDTASALAGNTIYF	TGTGCCAGCAGCTCGGACACGGCCTCTGCTCTGGCTGGAAACACCATATATTTT
15	TRBD2	TRBV20-1	few	TRBJ2-3	CSARDTSGGLGTQYF	TGCAGTGCTAGAGATACTAGCGGGGGGTTGGGCACGCAGTATTTT
14	.	TRBV29-1	.	TRBJ2-2	CSVEPGWNTGELFF	TGCAGCGTTGAGCCAGGGTGGAACACCGGGGAGCTGTTTTTT
17	TRBD1	TRBV12-3/TRBV12-4	few	TRBJ2-1	CASTASLGQGAENEQFF	TGTGCCAGCACCGCTTCCCTTGGACAGGGGGCAGAAAATGAGCAGTTCTTC
14	TRBD1	TRBV5-1	many	TRBJ1-5	CASSLSTGDQPQHF	TGCGCCAGCAGCCTGTCAACAGGGGATCAGCCCCAGCATTTT
14	.	TRBV15	many	TRBJ1-1	CATSREGGRAEAFF	TGTGCCACCAGCAGAGAAGGGGGTCGGGCTGAAGCTTTCTTT
16	.	TRBV6-2/TRBV6-3	few	TRBJ2-7	CASSYSGSTTPYEQYF	TGTGCCAGCAGTTACTCGGGCTCCACGACCCCCTACGAGCAGTACTTC
12	.	TRBV6-1	many	TRBJ1-3	CASIPSGNTIYF	TGTGCCAGCATCCCCAGTGGAAACACCATATATTTT
15	.	TRBV27	few	TRBJ2-3	CASSLSWGGTDTQYF	TGTGCCAGCAGTTTATCGTGGGGCGGGACAGATACGCAGTATTTT
11	.	TRBV2	few	TRBJ2-3	CASKPPDTQYF	TGTGCCAGCAAGCCCCCAGATACGCAGTATTTT
12	.	TRBV7-2	.	TRBJ1-2	CASSLGNSGYTF	TGTGCCAGCAGCTTAGGCAACTCAGGCTACACCTTC
15	TRBD2	TRBV5-4	.	TRBJ2-7	CASSPGTSNLAEQYF	TGTGCCAGCAGCCCCGGGACTAGCAACCTAGCCGAGCAGTACTTC
14	.	TRBV7-2	.	TRBJ1-5	CASSLYSSNQPQHF	TGTGCCAGCAGCCTGTACAGTAGCAATCAGCCCCAGCATTTT
15	TRBD2	TRBV7-8	.	TRBJ2-1	CASSEIRLAFNEQFF	TGTGCCAGCAGCGAAATCAGACTAGCTTTCAATGAGCAGTTCTTC
14	.	TRBV6-5	many	TRBJ1-1	CASSYSGRGAEAFF	TGTGCCAGCAGTTACTCGGGGCGGGGAGCTGAAGCTTTCTTT
14	.	TRBV12-3/TRBV12-4	few	TRBJ2-3	CASSFGRRWDTQYF	TGTGCCAGCAGTTTTGGCAGGAGATGGGATACGCAGTATTTT